The 17 T cell receptor beta chains in this list originate from one sample, sequenced in a study of read filtering for tumor transcriptome and immune sequencing. The library was built from 400 ng RNA with molecular barcoded adaptors for alpha/delta and beta/gamma chains. TCRdb independently ran MiXCR on the reads; one entry per CDR3 protein. In the table there are tens of thousands of distinct CDR3 sequences, approximately 15% of which are singletons. Sequencing was performed on a population of CD138-negative cells sorted from bone marrow. The source is a donor aged 40 or over with multiple myeloma.

This clonotype has at least ten counts. The chain uses TRBV5-1 and TRBJ1-1; 7 bases agree with TRBD1. The CDR3 sequence is 14 residues long. Germline loops: CDR1 SGHRS, CDR2 YFSETQ. With V trimmed by 2 bases and J by 5 bases, 6 bases remained unmatched. The CDR3 region has the DNA TGCGCCAGCAGCTTAACCGGGACAGTAACTGAAGCTTTCTTT. Its protein is CASSLTGTVTEAFF.

This clonotype showed up just a few times. A much larger clone lies a single base off, so this may be a read error. The genes are TRBV5-5 and TRBJ2-7; the match to TRBD2 covers 11 bases. Germline assignment: CDR1 SGHKS and CDR2 YYEKEE (reference sequence). This CDR3 has 15 amino acids. CDR3 sequence: CASSSLLAGAYEQCF. The CDR3 DNA reads as TGTGCCAGCAGCTCTTTACTAGCGGGGGCCTACGAGCAGTGCTTC.

In its sample, this clonotype was seen many times. J is TRBJ2-5 and V is TRBV29-1, with D possibly called TRBD1 or TRBD2 (5 bases each). V lost 1 base, J lost 4 bases, and 10 bases lay in between. Looked up from germline, CDR1 is SQVTM and CDR2 is ANQGSEA. The CDR3 is 13 residues long. The CDR3 region is CSVEGGDGETQYF. Written as DNA, the CDR3 is TGCAGCGTTGAAGGAGGGGATGGAGAGACCCAGTACTTC.

As to this clonotype: Given a much more abundant clone one base away, this may be a read error. The J gene is TRBJ1-6, the V gene TRBV5-1; D remains unclear. The CDR3 has 13 amino acids. Per germline, CDR1 SGHRS and CDR2 YFSETQ. CDR3: CASSLDYNSPPHF. The CDR3 DNA sequence: TGCGCCAGCAGCTTGGATTATAATTCACCCCCCCACTTT.

This clonotype came up a few times. A clone one base away is much larger, so this may be a read error. V gene TRBV20-1 combines with J gene TRBJ1-2; 8 positions match TRBD1. This CDR3 contains 15 residues. Germline lookup yields CDR1 DFQATT and CDR2 SNEGSKA (reference sequence). The V gene end was trimmed by 4 bases and the J gene end by 8 bases; junction bases not matched to a gene: 15. The CDR3 loop reads CSANVRPTGVGGYTF. The CDR3 DNA reads TGCAGTGCTAACGTACGCCCGACAGGGGTTGGCGGCTACACCTTC.

Remarks on this clonotype: A much larger clone differs by one base, so this may be a read error. The chain couples TRBV10-3 to TRBJ2-2; unclear D gene. V lost 4 bases to trimming and J lost 6 bases, with 12 bases between them. Germline lookup yields CDR1 ENHRY and CDR2 SYGVKD. The CDR3 totals 14 residues. As DNA, the CDR3 is TGTGCCATCAGTGGGCCAATAGGATCCGGGGAGCTGTTTTTT. Protein: CAISGPIGSGELFF.

This clonotype appeared many times. This chain joins TRBV5-1 and TRBJ2-7; D remains unclear. Between the trimmed V and J ends, which lost 4 bases and 4 bases, there was a span of 27 bases. This CDR3 region has 18 residues. In germline, CDR1 is SGHRS, CDR2 YFSETQ. DNA of the CDR3: TGCGCCAGCAGCCACTCCCTGTCGACACTTACGAAACCTTACGAGCAGTACTTC. Protein product: CASSHSLSTLTKPYEQYF.

This clonotype was counted a few times. V usage is TRBV19 and J usage is TRBJ2-3; D unclear. The V end was cut by 3 bases, the J end by 2 bases, with 15 bases between. The CDR3 covers 16 residues. The germline V gene encodes CDR1 LNHDA and CDR2 SQIVND (reference sequence). The CDR3 loop reads CASSIQTRPSTDTQYF. In DNA, the CDR3 is TGTGCCAGTAGTATTCAAACCAGGCCGTCCACAGATACGCAGTATTTT.

This clonotype has at least ten counts. The chain recombines TRBV7-3 with TRBJ1-1; D gene unclear. This CDR3 is 13 amino acids long. The germline CDR1 and CDR2 sequences are SGHTA and FQGTGA. The V end lost 5 bases, the J end lost 8 bases, and 15 bases lay between the germline ends. The CDR3 DNA reads as TGTGCCAGCAGCCTAGTACCCTGGACGGAAGCTTTCTTT. It translates to CASSLVPWTEAFF.

A note on this clonotype: A read error is possible here, since a much larger clone lies one base away. This chain joins TRBV4-1 and TRBJ2-7, with a possible D match to TRBD2 (6 bases). Deletions cut 3 bases from V and 6 bases from J, with 18 bases between. CDR3 length: 15 residues. Germline V gene sequence: CDR1 MGHRA, CDR2 YSYEKL. CDR3 loop: CASSHERGTGFEQYF. CDR3 sequence (DNA): TGCGCCAGCAGCCACGAACGGGGGACTGGCTTCGAGCAGTACTTC.

This clonotype was counted at least ten times. V is TRBV6-4 and J is TRBJ2-2; 7 nucleotides match TRBD2. CDR1 MRHNA and CDR2 SNTAGT come from the germline V gene. Trimming cost V 2 bases and J 4 bases; bases outside gene matches: 4. The CDR3 loop spans 15 amino acids. CDR3 bases: TGTGCCAGCAGTGACGGGAGGGCCGGCACCGGGGAGCTGTTTTTT. It specifies CASSDGRAGTGELFF.

V gene TRBV12-3 or TRBV12-4 combines with J gene TRBJ1-5; possibly TRBD1 for D (5 bases). This CDR3 contains 13 residues. Trimming removed 5 bases at V and 4 bases at J, with 9 bases between. The CDR3 loop is CASSGGGNQPQHF. The CDR3 nucleotides read TGTGCCAGCAGTGGGGGGGGGAATCAGCCCCAGCATTTT.

The CDR3 DNA reads TGCAGCGTTGAAGACAATTACTCTGGGGCCAACGTCCTGACTTTC. Protein sequence: CSVEDNYSGANVLTF. The genes are TRBV29-1 and TRBJ2-6; no definite D call. The CDR3 sequence is 15 residues long. Germline V CDR1 and CDR2: SQVTM, ANQGSEA. The V gene lost 0 bases and the J gene lost 0 bases, with 6 bases spanning the gap.

There are many counts of this clonotype. The V call is TRBV4-1, the J call TRBJ2-1; 11 bases fit TRBD2. Per the germline V gene, CDR1 is MGHRA and CDR2 is YSYEKL. Germline trimming cut 2 bases from V and 8 bases from J; bases unmatched to any gene: 14. The length of the CDR3 is 18 residues. The CDR3 region is CASSQWGPLAGDRDEQFF. In DNA, the CDR3 is TGCGCCAGCAGCCAATGGGGGCCACTAGCGGGAGATAGGGATGAGCAGTTCTTC.

This clonotype was detected many times. The rearrangement uses TRBV7-2 and TRBJ1-5; D is unclear. The CDR3 has 14 amino acids. Trimming took 3 bases from V and 4 from J, leaving 10 bases between them. In germline, CDR1 is SGHTA, CDR2 FQGNSA. CDR3 in DNA: TGTGCCAGCAGCTTGTTGGGAGCGAATCAGCCCCAGCATTTT. This encodes CASSLLGANQPQHF. The full variable domain, with the rest looked up from reference TRBV7-2 and TRBJ1-5, is GAGVSQSPSNKVTEKGKDVELRCDPISGHTALYWYRQSLGQGLEFLIYFQGNSAPDKSGLPSDRFSAERTGGSVSTLTIQRTQQEDSAVYLCASSLLGANQPQHFGDGTRLSIL.

This clonotype was seen many times. J is TRBJ1-2 and V is TRBV7-2; no clear D gene. In germline, CDR1 is SGHTA, CDR2 FQGNSA. The CDR3 consists of 12 residues. The V gene lost 4 bases and the J gene lost 4 bases, with 7 bases spanning the gap. The CDR3 DNA reads TGTGCCAGCAGCTATAGTGGCTATGGCTACACCTTC. This encodes CASSYSGYGYTF.

On this clonotype: A much larger clonotype is one base distant, so this may be a read error. The conserved phenylalanine or tryptophan normally closing the CDR3 is absent here, so this likely arose from a read error. The CDR3, as DNA: TGTGCCAGCAGCTTAGTACTCCTCAACTACGAGCAGTACCTC. Translated: CASSLVLLNYEQYL. The chain recombines TRBV7-2 with TRBJ2-7; no reliable D call. V was trimmed by 1 base and J by 3 bases, leaving 10 bases between them. The germline V gene encodes CDR1 SGHTA and CDR2 FQGNSA. The CDR3 extends over 14 amino acids.